This entry features one T cell receptor (beta chain) sequence. Its antigen is unidentified. This record belongs to a study of vaccination and CD4 T cells after COVID-19. The study, taken as a whole, reports: Looking at convalescent patients, a median approximately 86% of reactive clones were present only post-vaccination. For convalescent patients, 304 of the 307 vaccine-specific clones analyzed were classified as spike mono-reactive.

TCRdb re-analysed the PCR reads in MiXCR, keeping a single row per CDR3 protein. The sample has roughly 25,000 distinct CDR3 sequences; about 54% are singletons. V was shortened by 0 bases and J by 1 base, with 16 bases between the two germline ends. CDR3 length: 17 residues. Germline V gene lookup returns CDR1 SGHDT and CDR2 YYEEEE. The input for sequencing was CD4+ T cells from blood, taken before SARS-CoV-2 vaccination. The TCR comes from a human donor who had recovered from COVID-19. The chain uses TRBV5-6 and TRBJ2-5; D is possibly TRBD2 (5 bases). CDR3 sequence: CASSLGRTRGRQETQYF. CDR3 nucleotide sequence: TGTGCCAGCAGCTTGGGCCGGACCCGGGGTCGCCAAGAGACCCAGTACTTC.